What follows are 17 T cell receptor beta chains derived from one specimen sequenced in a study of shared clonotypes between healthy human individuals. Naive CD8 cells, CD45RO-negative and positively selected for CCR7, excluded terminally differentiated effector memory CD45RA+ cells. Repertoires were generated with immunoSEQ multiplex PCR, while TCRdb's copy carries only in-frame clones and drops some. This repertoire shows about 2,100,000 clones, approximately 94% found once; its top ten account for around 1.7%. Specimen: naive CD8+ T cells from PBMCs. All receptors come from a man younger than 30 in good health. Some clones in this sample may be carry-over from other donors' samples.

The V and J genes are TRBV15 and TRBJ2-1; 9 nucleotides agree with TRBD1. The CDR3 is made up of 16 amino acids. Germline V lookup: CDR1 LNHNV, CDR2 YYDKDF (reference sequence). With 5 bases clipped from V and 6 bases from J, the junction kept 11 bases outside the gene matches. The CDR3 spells CATSPYRDRVLNEQFF. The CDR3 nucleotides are TGTGCCACCAGCCCCTACCGGGACAGGGTTCTCAATGAGCAGTTCTTC.

The CDR3 is CASSLASGRFSYEQYF. As DNA, the CDR3 is TGTGCCAGCAGCTTGGCGAGCGGGAGGTTTTCCTACGAGCAGTACTTC. V usage is TRBV5-6 and J usage is TRBJ2-7, with 9 bases aligning to TRBD2. The V gene end was trimmed by 0 bases and the J gene end by 1 base; junction bases not matched to a gene: 5. This CDR3 has 16 residues. Germline CDR1 and CDR2: SGHDT and YYEEEE. The variable domain in full, with the rest retrieved from reference TRBV5-6 and TRBJ2-7, is DAGVTQSPTHLIKTRGQQVTLRCSPKSGHDTVSWYQQALGQGPQFIFQYYEEEERQRGNFPDRFSGHQFPNYSSELNVNALLLGDSALYLCASSLASGRFSYEQYFGPGTRLTVT.

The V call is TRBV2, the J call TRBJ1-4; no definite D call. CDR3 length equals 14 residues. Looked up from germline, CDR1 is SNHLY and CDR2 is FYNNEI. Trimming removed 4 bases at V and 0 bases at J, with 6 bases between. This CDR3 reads CASSGAATNEKLFF. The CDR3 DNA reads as TGTGCCAGCAGTGGGGCAGCAACTAATGAAAAACTGTTTTTT. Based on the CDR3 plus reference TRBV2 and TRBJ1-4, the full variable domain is EPEVTQTPSHQVTQMGQEVILRCVPISNHLYFYWYRQILGQKVEFLVSFYNNEISEKSEIFDDQFSVERPDGSNFTLKIRSTKLEDSAMYFCASSGAATNEKLFFGSGTQLSVL.

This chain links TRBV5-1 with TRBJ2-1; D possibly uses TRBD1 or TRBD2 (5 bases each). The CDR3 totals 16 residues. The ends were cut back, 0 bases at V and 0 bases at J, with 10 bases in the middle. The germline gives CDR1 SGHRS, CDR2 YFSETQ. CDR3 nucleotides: TGCGCCAGCAGCTTGGTGGGGGAGAGCTCCTACAATGAGCAGTTCTTC. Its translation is CASSLVGESSYNEQFF.

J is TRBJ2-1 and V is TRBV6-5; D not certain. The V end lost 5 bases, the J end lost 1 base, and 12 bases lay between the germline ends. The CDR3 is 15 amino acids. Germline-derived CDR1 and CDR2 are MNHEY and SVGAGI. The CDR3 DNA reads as TGTGCCAGCAGTCCCCACAAAGATTCCTACAATGAGCAGTTCTTC. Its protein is CASSPHKDSYNEQFF.

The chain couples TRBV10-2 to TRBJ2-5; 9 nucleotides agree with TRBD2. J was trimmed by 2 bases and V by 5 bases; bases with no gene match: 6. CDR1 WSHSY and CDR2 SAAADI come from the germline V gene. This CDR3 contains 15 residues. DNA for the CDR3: TGCGCCAGCAGTCTTCGACTAGCGGCGCAAGAGACCCAGTACTTC. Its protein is CASSLRLAAQETQYF.

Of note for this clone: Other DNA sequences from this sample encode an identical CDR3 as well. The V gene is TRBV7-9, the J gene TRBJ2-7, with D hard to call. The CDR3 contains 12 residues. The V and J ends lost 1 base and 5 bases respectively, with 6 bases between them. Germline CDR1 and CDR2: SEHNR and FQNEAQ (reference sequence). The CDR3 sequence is CASSLGANEQYF. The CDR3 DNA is TGTGCCAGCAGCTTAGGTGCTAACGAGCAGTACTTC.

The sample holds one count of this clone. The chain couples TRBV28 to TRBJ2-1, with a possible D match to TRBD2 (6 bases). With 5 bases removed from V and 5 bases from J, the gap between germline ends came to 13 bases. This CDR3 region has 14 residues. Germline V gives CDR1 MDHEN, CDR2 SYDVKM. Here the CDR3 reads CASSNRETHNEQFF. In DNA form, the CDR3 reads TGTGCCAGCAGTAATCGGGAGACTCACAATGAGCAGTTCTTC.

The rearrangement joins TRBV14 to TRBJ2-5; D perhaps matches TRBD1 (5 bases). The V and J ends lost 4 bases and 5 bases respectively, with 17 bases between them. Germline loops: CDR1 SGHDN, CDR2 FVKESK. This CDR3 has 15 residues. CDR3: CASSPTWGLRETQYF. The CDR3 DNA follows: TGTGCCAGCAGCCCGACGTGGGGCTTGAGGGAGACCCAGTACTTC. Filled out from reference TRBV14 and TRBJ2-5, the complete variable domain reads EAGVTQFPSHSVIEKGQTVTLRCDPISGHDNLYWYRRVMGKEIKFLLHFVKESKQDESGMPNNRFLAERTGGTYSTLKVQPAELEDSGVYFCASSPTWGLRETQYFGPGTRLLVL.

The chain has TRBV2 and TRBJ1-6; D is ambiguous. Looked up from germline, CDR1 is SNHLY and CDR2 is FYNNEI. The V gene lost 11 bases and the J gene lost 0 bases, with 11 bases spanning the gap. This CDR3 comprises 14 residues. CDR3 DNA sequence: TGTGCCGCGGGCCCTAGCTCCTATAATTCACCCCTCCACTTT. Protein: CAAGPSSYNSPLHF.

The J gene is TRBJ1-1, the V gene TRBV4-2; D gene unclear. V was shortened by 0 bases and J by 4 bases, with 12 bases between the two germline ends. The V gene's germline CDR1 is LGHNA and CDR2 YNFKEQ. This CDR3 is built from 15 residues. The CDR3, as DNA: TGTGCCAGCAGCCAAGATTATGGTCAAACCACTGAAGCTTTCTTT. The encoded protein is CASSQDYGQTTEAFF.

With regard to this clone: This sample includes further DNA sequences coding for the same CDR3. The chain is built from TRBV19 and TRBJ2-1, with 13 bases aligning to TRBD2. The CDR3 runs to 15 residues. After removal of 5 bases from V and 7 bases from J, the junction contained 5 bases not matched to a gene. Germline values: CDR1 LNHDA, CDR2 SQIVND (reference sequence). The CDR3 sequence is CASSPWTSGSNEQFF. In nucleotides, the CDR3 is TGTGCCAGTAGTCCTTGGACTAGCGGGAGTAATGAGCAGTTCTTC. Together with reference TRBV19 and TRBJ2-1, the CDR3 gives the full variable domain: DGGITQSPKYLFRKEGQNVTLSCEQNLNHDAMYWYRQDPGQGLRLIYYSQIVNDFQKGDIAEGYSVSREKKESFPLTVTSAQKNPTAFYLCASSPWTSGSNEQFFGPGTRLTVL.

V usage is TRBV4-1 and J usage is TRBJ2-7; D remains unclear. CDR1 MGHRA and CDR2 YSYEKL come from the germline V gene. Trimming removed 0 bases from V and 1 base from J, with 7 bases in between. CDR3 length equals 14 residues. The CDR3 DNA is TGCGCCAGCAGCCAAGATTTCGGGTCCTACGAGCAGTACTTC. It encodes CASSQDFGSYEQYF.

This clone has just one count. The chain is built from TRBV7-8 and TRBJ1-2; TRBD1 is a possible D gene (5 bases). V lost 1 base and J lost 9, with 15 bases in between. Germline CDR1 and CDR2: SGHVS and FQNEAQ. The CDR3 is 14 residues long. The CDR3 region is CASSLGGLQGRYTF. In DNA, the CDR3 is TGTGCCAGCAGCTTAGGGGGCCTCCAGGGCCGCTACACCTTC.

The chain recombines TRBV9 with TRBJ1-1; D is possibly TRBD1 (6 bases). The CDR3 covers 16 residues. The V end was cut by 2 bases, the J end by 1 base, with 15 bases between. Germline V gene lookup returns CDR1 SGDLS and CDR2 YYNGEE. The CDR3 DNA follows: TGTGCCAGCAGCGTGAGTGTCAGGGGCCCGAACACTGAAGCTTTCTTT. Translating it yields CASSVSVRGPNTEAFF.

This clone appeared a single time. In DNA form, the CDR3 reads TGTGCCAGCAGCTCGAGACGGTGGAATCAGCCCCAGCATTTT. This sequence encodes CASSSRRWNQPQHF. V is TRBV5-6 and J is TRBJ1-5; D unclear. Trimming stripped 3 bases from V and 4 bases from J, with 11 bases between. Germline V CDR1 and CDR2: SGHDT, YYEEEE. The CDR3 runs 14 residues.

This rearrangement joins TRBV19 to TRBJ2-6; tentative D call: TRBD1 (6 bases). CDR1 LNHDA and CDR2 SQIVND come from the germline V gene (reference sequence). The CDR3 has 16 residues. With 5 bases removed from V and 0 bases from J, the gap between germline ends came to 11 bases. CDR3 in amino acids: CASSPTGTSGANVLTF. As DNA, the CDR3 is TGTGCCAGTAGTCCAACAGGGACCTCTGGGGCCAACGTCCTGACTTTC.